This record concerns one T cell receptor beta chain sequence. As yet, its antigen is unknown. This sample stems from a study of T-cell reconstitution after alpha-beta-depleted transplantation in children. General observations from the study: A year post-transplant, T-cell counts and diversity derived mostly from newly produced T cells. Day-60 TCRbeta diversity that was high in some patients was derived from surviving recipient T cells and thymic progenitors.

The TCRbeta library incorporated unique molecular identifiers. Using its own MiXCR run on the PCR reads, TCRdb lists one record per CDR3 protein. The table lists about 420,000 distinct CDR3 sequences, 15% to 20% of them singletons. The CDR3 runs 16 residues. Trimming cost V 3 bases and J 4 bases; bases outside gene matches: 3. Germline-derived CDR1 and CDR2 are SEHNR and FQNEAQ (reference sequence). The sequence derives from a boy in the first two years of life who had a stem cell transplant for Wiskott-Aldrich syndrome, so the T cells may come from the graft donor. The chain uses TRBV7-9 and TRBJ2-2; 12 positions agree with TRBD2. Sample: PBMCs, mostly from graft donor cells, taken 360 days after TCRalphabeta/CD19-depleted stem cell transplant. The CDR3 DNA follows: TGTGCCAGCAGCTTCGGACTAGCGGGATTCACCGGGGAGCTGTTTTTT. Its translation is CASSFGLAGFTGELFF.